This is a list of T cell receptor beta chains from one sample in a study of radiation and T cells in renal cell carcinoma. Method: immunoSEQ multiplex PCR; TCRdb's copy keeps in-frame clones and lacks some. The sample has about 130,000 clones; 80% to 90% are singletons. Here the sequenced sample was blood, taken from a patient whose treatment included radiotherapy and nephrectomy. These receptors all come from a woman aged 55-70 years with renal cell carcinoma. Each CDR3 is given with its conserved first and last residue. A D gene is named only where the DNA matches it firmly. Clone sizes are given selectively: once, few, many, or a class where the clone is expanded.

size,V,J,D,DNA,CDR3
NA,TRBV19,TRBJ2-2,TRBD1,TGTGCCAGTAGTATAGGGACAGGGGCGGGCACCGGGGAGCTGTTTTTT,CASSIGTGAGTGELFF
NA,TRBV19,TRBJ2-6,NA,TGTGCCAGTAGTATGGAAGGGTCTGGGGCCAACGTCCTGACTTTC,CASSMEGSGANVLTF
NA,TRBV27,TRBJ2-5,NA,TGTGCCAGCAGTTTGGGGGGGCCAGGGGAGACCCAGTACTTC,CASSLGGPGETQYF
NA,TRBV19,TRBJ1-2,TRBD1,TGTGCCAGTAGTCGACCGGGACAGGGGGCTAACTATGGCTACACCTTC,CASSRPGQGANYGYTF
NA,TRBV19,TRBJ1-2,TRBD1,TGTGCCAGTAGAAAAGGACAGGGGAACTATGGCTACACCTTC,CASRKGQGNYGYTF
NA,TRBV6-5,TRBJ1-1,TRBD1,TGTGCCAGCAGTTTCCGACAGGGGGTTGCTTTCTTT,CASSFRQGVAFF
NA,TRBV2,TRBJ2-2,NA,TGTGCCAGCAGTGTTGACACCGGGGAGCTGTTTTTT,CASSVDTGELFF
NA,TRBV30,TRBJ2-7,NA,TGTGCCTGGAGTGTGAGGCGGGGCGAGCAGTACTTC,CAWSVRRGEQYF
once,TRBV7-9,TRBJ1-2,TRBD1,TGTGCCAGCAGAACTACAGGGGGCGCGTTGAGCTACACCTTC,CASRTTGGALSYTF
many,TRBV5-1,TRBJ2-4,TRBD1,TGCGCCAGCAGCTTCCTGGGGACAGGGGGATTAGACATTCAGTACTTC,CASSFLGTGGLDIQYF
few,TRBV28,TRBJ1-5,NA,TGTGCCAGCAGTTTGCAGGATAGCAATCAGCCCCAGCATTTT,CASSLQDSNQPQHF
few,TRBV6-1,TRBJ2-5,NA,TGTGCCAGCAGAAGACAGGAAGAGACCCAGTACTTC,CASRRQEETQYF
few,TRBV7-3,TRBJ1-1,NA,TGTGCCAGCAGCTTACGCAAGGAGTTGAACACTGAAGCTTTCTTT,CASSLRKELNTEAFF
NA,TRBV5-4,TRBJ2-7,NA,TGTGCCAGCAGCCCAACAATAGACAGGAACTACGAGCAGTACTTC,CASSPTIDRNYEQYF
NA,TRBV5-5,TRBJ2-7,TRBD2,TGTGCCAGCAGCTTGAGGGTTGAGCGGGACTCCTACGAGCAGTACTTC,CASSLRVERDSYEQYF
once,TRBV6-5,TRBJ1-4,TRBD1,TGTGCCAGCAGTTACTGGGACAGGGGGTTACTGTTTTTT,CASSYWDRGLLFF
NA,TRBV29-1,TRBJ2-1,TRBD2,TGCAGCGCTCCGGTGGGGGGGACGTACAATGAGCAGTTCTTC,CSAPVGGTYNEQFF
NA,TRBV14,TRBJ2-6,TRBD1,TGTGCCAGCAGCCAAGATTTGCCCCTACCGGGACAGGGGGCCTCTGGGGCCAACGTCCTGACTTTC,CASSQDLPLPGQGASGANVLTF
NA,TRBV9,TRBJ1-2,NA,TGTGCCAGCAGCCGTCACAGGGCGGACTATGGCTACACCTTC,CASSRHRADYGYTF
few,TRBV7-9,TRBJ1-5,TRBD1,TGTGCCAGCAGCGCAAAAACCCAGGGGGATCAGCCCCAGCATTTT,CASSAKTQGDQPQHF
once,TRBV14,TRBJ1-3,TRBD1,TGTGCCAGCAGCCTAGGACAGGGAGTCACCATATATTTT,CASSLGQGVTIYF